Presented here are 32 T cell receptor beta chains from one specimen sequenced in a study of blood T cell repertoires in COVID-19. TCRdb's copy holds only in-frame clones and misses some; the assay was immunoSEQ multiplex PCR. The repertoire holds more than 250,000 clones, with 70% to 90% as singletons. Sequenced material: PBMCs or T cells enriched from blood (not recorded which). The receptors were gathered from a woman aged 40 to 49 with acute COVID-19.

This clone was recorded only once. The chain uses TRBV19 and TRBJ1-2; tentatively, D is TRBD1 (6 bases). Germline CDR1 is LNHDA and CDR2 is SQIVND (reference sequence). This CDR3 is built from 11 residues. The germline V and J ends were trimmed by 7 bases and 5 bases, with 8 bases remaining between them. The chain's CDR3 is CASTQGYGYTF. The CDR3 bases are TGTGCCAGTACCCAGGGGTATGGCTACACCTTC.

The chain uses TRBV15 and TRBJ1-6; weak D call: TRBD1 (6 bases). Trimming cost V 1 base and J 10 bases, with 14 bases left between them. In germline, CDR1 is LNHNV, CDR2 YYDKDF (reference sequence). This CDR3 has 15 amino acids. CDR3: CATSRGGHPGSPLHF. CDR3 DNA: TGTGCCACCAGCAGAGGGGGGCACCCAGGGTCACCCCTCCACTTT.

The chain is built from TRBV4-3 and TRBJ1-5; D is unresolved. Germline V gene lookup returns CDR1 LGHNA and CDR2 YSLEER. Trimming took 4 bases from V and 1 from J, leaving 11 bases between them. The CDR3 length is 15 residues. The CDR3 DNA is TGCGCCAGCAGCCCCACCCCGAGAAGCAATCAGCCCCAGCATTTT. Amino acids: CASSPTPRSNQPQHF.

This clone has only a few counts. J is TRBJ1-1 and V is TRBV9; no clear D gene. Germline lookup yields CDR1 SGDLS and CDR2 YYNGEE. V lost 0 bases and J 5 bases, leaving 11 bases between the germline ends. The CDR3 has 14 amino acids. CDR3 amino acids: CASSVGPGWTEAFF. The CDR3 DNA reads TGTGCCAGCAGCGTAGGCCCGGGTTGGACTGAAGCTTTCTTT.

The rearrangement links TRBV7-2 to TRBJ1-1, with D perhaps matching TRBD1 (6 bases). The CDR3 is 13 amino acids. CDR1 is SGHTA, CDR2 FQGNSA, per germline. V shed 5 bases and J shed 7 bases, with 14 bases lying between them. CDR3 residues: CASSAQGPNEAFF. For the CDR3, the DNA is TGTGCCAGCAGCGCACAGGGACCAAATGAAGCTTTCTTT.

The rearrangement links TRBV28 to TRBJ1-1, with D unclear. V dropped 3 bases and J dropped 5 bases, with 16 bases sitting between them. Germline V gives CDR1 MDHEN, CDR2 SYDVKM. The CDR3 is made up of 15 amino acids. The CDR3 bases are TGTGCCAGCAGTTTCCTAGGGAGTTTTGGGACTGAAGCTTTCTTT. Protein: CASSFLGSFGTEAFF.

V is TRBV28 and J is TRBJ1-2, with 7 positions matching TRBD1. Trimming cost V 9 bases and J 7 bases; bases outside gene matches: 8. This CDR3 has 12 residues. Per germline, CDR1 MDHEN and CDR2 SYDVKM. The CDR3 sequence is CASWDSAGGYTF. CDR3 coding DNA: TGTGCCAGTTGGGACAGCGCGGGTGGCTACACCTTC.

The V call is TRBV10-2, the J call TRBJ1-5; D is undetermined. The ends were cut back, 3 bases at V and 5 bases at J, with 8 bases in the middle. The CDR3 length is 13 residues. Germline CDR1 WSHSY, CDR2 SAAADI. Written as DNA, the CDR3 is TGCGCCAGCAGTGATGGACTTTATCAGCCCCAGCATTTT. Amino acid sequence: CASSDGLYQPQHF.

The rearrangement joins TRBV7-2 to TRBJ1-6; D call uncertain. V lost 2 bases to trimming and J lost 6 bases, with 8 bases between them. This CDR3 is built from 14 residues. Per germline, CDR1 SGHTA and CDR2 FQGNSA. The CDR3 sequence: CASSLPAGNSPLHF. CDR3 DNA: TGTGCCAGCAGCTTACCTGCCGGTAATTCACCCCTCCACTTT. The full variable domain, completed using reference TRBV7-2 and TRBJ1-6, is GAGVSQSPSNKVTEKGKDVELRCDPISGHTALYWYRQSLGQGLEFLIYFQGNSAPDKSGLPSDRFSAERTGGSVSTLTIQRTQQEDSAVYLCASSLPAGNSPLHFGNGTRLTVT.

The rearrangement uses TRBV13 and TRBJ1-6; D call uncertain. CDR3 length equals 16 residues. The V and J ends lost 0 bases and 3 bases respectively, with 9 bases between them. Germline CDR1 is PRHDT and CDR2 is FYEKMQ (reference sequence). The CDR3 DNA follows: TGTGCCAGCAGCTTAGGTCCGAGGGTCTATAATTCACCCCTCCACTTT. It yields the protein CASSLGPRVYNSPLHF.

This chain connects TRBV10-3 to TRBJ1-2; 9 bases fit TRBD1. This CDR3 has 14 residues. CDR1 and CDR2 (germline): ENHRY, SYGVKD. Trimming took 6 bases from V and 6 from J; bases not matched to a gene: 8. CDR3 in DNA: TGTGCCATCAGGGACAGGGGTTTTGTTGATGGCTACACCTTC. Translated, it gives CAIRDRGFVDGYTF.

The V gene is TRBV7-9, the J gene TRBJ2-5; a weak D match, TRBD1 (5 bases). The CDR3 consists of 17 residues. Germline assignment: CDR1 SEHNR and CDR2 FQNEAQ (reference sequence). Trimming shortened V by 1 base and J by 5 bases, and 20 bases separated the two germline ends. The CDR3 sequence is CASSLEQGWGWMETQYF. In DNA, the CDR3 is TGTGCCAGCAGCTTAGAGCAGGGCTGGGGATGGATGGAGACCCAGTACTTC.

CDR3 region: CASSQDQLTGGTTNYGYTF. For the CDR3, the DNA is TGTGCCAGCAGCCAAGATCAATTGACAGGGGGCACCACTAACTATGGCTACACCTTC. V is TRBV3-1 (or the pseudogene TRBV3-2) and J is TRBJ1-2; 10 bases are a match to TRBD1. Germline CDR1 and CDR2: LGHDT and YNNKEL (reference sequence). V lost 0 bases, J lost 0 bases, and 10 bases stayed unmatched. The CDR3 sequence is 19 residues long.

V and J are TRBV7-9 and TRBJ2-7; TRBD1 is a possible D gene (7 bases). The CDR3 has 15 residues. From germline, CDR1 is SEHNR and CDR2 FQNEAQ (reference sequence). Trimming cost V 4 bases and J 0 bases, with 13 bases left between them. CDR3 DNA: TGTGCCAGCAGCTCTCAGGGGGGAGGCTCCTACGAGCAGTACTTC. Its translation is CASSSQGGGSYEQYF. Filled out from reference TRBV7-9 and TRBJ2-7, the complete variable domain reads DTGVSQNPRHKITKRGQNVTFRCDPISEHNRLYWYRQTLGQGPEFLTYFQNEAQLEKSRLLSDRFSAERPKGSFSTLEIQRTEQGDSAMYLCASSSQGGGSYEQYFGPGTRLTVT.

This clone was recorded once. This chain links TRBV6-5 with TRBJ1-2, with D unclear. V shed 2 bases and J shed 4 bases, with 14 bases lying between them. The CDR3 consists of 15 residues. The germline CDR1 and CDR2 sequences are MNHEY and SVGAGI. CDR3: CASSYALRGSYGYTF. The CDR3 nucleotides are TGTGCCAGCAGTTACGCACTACGGGGTAGCTATGGCTACACCTTC.

In this sample, this clone turned up once. The V and J genes are TRBV30 and TRBJ1-2; D gene uncertain. Trimming stripped 0 bases from V and 4 bases from J, with 9 bases between. The length of the CDR3 is 13 residues. CDR1 GTSNPN and CDR2 SVGIG come from the germline V gene (reference sequence). The CDR3 DNA reads TGTGCCTGGAGTGTAAGTCCGGGCTATGGCTACACCTTC. It yields the protein CAWSVSPGYGYTF.

The rearrangement joins TRBV27 to TRBJ2-1, with D possibly matching TRBD2 (5 bases). V lost 5 bases, J lost 5 bases, and 13 bases lay in between. The germline V gene has CDR1 MNHEY and CDR2 SMNVEV (reference sequence). This CDR3 region has 14 residues. The CDR3 spells CASSHDSAHNEQFF. The CDR3 region has the DNA TGTGCCAGCAGTCATGATAGCGCACACAATGAGCAGTTCTTC.

The chain couples TRBV5-1 to TRBJ2-7; 9 bases align to TRBD2. Looked up from germline, CDR1 is SGHRS and CDR2 is YFSETQ. The CDR3 runs to 16 residues. V gave up 4 bases and J gave up 7 bases; unmatched junction bases: 15. The CDR3 bases are TGCGCCAGCAGCGCCGGGGCCCTTAGCGGGAGTGATGAGCAGTACTTC. Translation gives CASSAGALSGSDEQYF.

This sequence joins TRBV10-2 and TRBJ2-7, with 7 bases fitting TRBD2. The CDR3 totals 14 residues. The V gene's germline CDR1 is WSHSY and CDR2 SAAADI. Trimming took 5 bases from V and 1 from J; bases not matched to a gene: 5. In nucleotides, the CDR3 is TGCGCCAGCAGTTATGCGGGAGAGTCCTACGAGCAGTACTTC. Its protein is CASSYAGESYEQYF.

V is TRBV30 and J is TRBJ2-7; D unresolved. There are 11 residues in the CDR3. Germline CDR1 and CDR2: GTSNPN and SVGIG (reference sequence). V was trimmed by 2 bases and J by 6 bases, leaving 8 bases between them. The CDR3 reads CAWSIVSEQYF. The CDR3 nucleotides read TGTGCCTGGAGTATTGTATCCGAGCAGTACTTC.

The CDR3 nucleotides read TGTGCCAGCAGCTGGAGAGGACAGGGGGGGTCTGGGGCCAACGTCCTGACTTTC. Translated: CASSWRGQGGSGANVLTF. The gene calls are TRBV11-2 and TRBJ2-6, with 10 bases identical to TRBD1. Trimming at V came to 4 bases and at J to 1 base, leaving 7 bases not matched to a gene. Germline values: CDR1 SGHAT, CDR2 FQNNGV. The CDR3 runs to 18 residues.

The V call is TRBV29-1, the J call TRBJ1-1; TRBD1 matches at 7 bases. Losses at the gene ends were 7 bases for V and 0 bases for J; bases not matched to a gene: 11. Germline assignment: CDR1 SQVTM and CDR2 ANQGSEA. This CDR3 is built from 15 residues. The CDR3 here is CSGSQGWGMNTEAFF. The CDR3 DNA reads as TGCAGCGGCTCACAGGGGTGGGGAATGAACACTGAAGCTTTCTTT.

Comments on this clone: Germline and junction disagree at one end, which may indicate a read error. The V and J genes are TRBV18 and TRBJ1-2; TRBD1 agrees at 8 bases. Germline V lookup: CDR1 KGHSH, CDR2 LQKENI. CDR3 length: 14 amino acids. CDR3 sequence reads: CASSPQGQGDGYTF. The CDR3 bases are TGTGCCAGCTCACCCCAAGGACAGGGCGATGGGTACACCTTC.

In this sample, this clone turned up once. The chain employs TRBV3-1 (or the pseudogene TRBV3-2) and TRBJ2-2; no reliable D call. Per the germline V gene, CDR1 is LGHDT and CDR2 is YNNKEL (reference sequence). V dropped 1 base and J dropped 6 bases, with 12 bases sitting between them. The CDR3 is made up of 15 amino acids. As DNA, the CDR3 is TGTGCCAGCAGCCAAGTTGGCGGTCGCCCCGGGGAGCTGTTTTTT. Protein: CASSQVGGRPGELFF.

The rearrangement links TRBV5-5 to TRBJ1-1, with D unresolved. From germline, CDR1 is SGHKS and CDR2 YYEKEE (reference sequence). The CDR3 extends over 12 amino acids. The V end lost 5 bases, the J end lost 2 bases, and 7 bases lay between the germline ends. Written as DNA, the CDR3 is TGTGCCAGCAGACAGATTAACACTGAAGCTTTCTTT. This gives the protein CASRQINTEAFF. Full variable domain (missing parts from reference TRBV5-5 and TRBJ1-1): DAGVTQSPTHLIKTRGQQVTLRCSPISGHKSVSWYQQVLGQGPQFIFQYYEKEERGRGNFPDRFSARQFPNYSSELNVNALLLGDSALYLCASRQINTEAFFGQGTRLTVV.

The V and J genes are TRBV7-3 and TRBJ1-2; a weak D match, TRBD1 (6 bases). CDR3 length equals 17 residues. Trimming stripped 5 bases from V and 2 bases from J, with 21 bases between. Germline-derived CDR1 and CDR2 are SGHTA and FQGTGA. CDR3 sequence reads: CASSLRPGQSPNYGYTF. The CDR3 bases are TGTGCCAGCAGCCTCCGCCCTGGACAGAGTCCAAACTATGGCTACACCTTC.

The J gene is TRBJ2-1, the V gene TRBV5-1, with 12 bases matching TRBD1. The CDR3 length is 15 residues. Germline V lookup: CDR1 SGHRS, CDR2 YFSETQ. V lost 7 bases to trimming and J lost 7 bases; unmatched junction nucleotides: 9. In DNA form, the CDR3 reads TGCGCCAGCGGGTACGGGACAGGGGGCGGGAATGAGCAGTTCTTC. Residues: CASGYGTGGGNEQFF.

The V and J genes are TRBV4-2 and TRBJ1-2, with TRBD1 matching 9 bases. The CDR3 runs 16 residues. Germline loops: CDR1 LGHNA, CDR2 YNFKEQ. V lost 5 bases to trimming and J lost 4 bases; unmatched junction nucleotides: 11. The CDR3 sequence is CASSEGTGLLVYGYTF. Here the CDR3 DNA reads TGTGCCAGCAGCGAAGGGACAGGGCTTCTTGTCTATGGCTACACCTTC.

J is TRBJ1-1 and V is TRBV11-3, with 7 bases lining up with TRBD1. The germline V gene encodes CDR1 SGHNT and CDR2 YENEEA. Germline trimming cut 5 bases from V and 2 bases from J; bases unmatched to any gene: 8. The CDR3 has 15 residues. The CDR3 DNA reads TGTGCCAGCAGCCTTATAGGACAGGCTAACACTGAAGCTTTCTTT. It is translated as CASSLIGQANTEAFF.

This clone was seen just once. This sequence joins TRBV19 and TRBJ1-2; TRBD1 matches at 7 bases. V shed 7 bases, J shed 4 bases, and the junction held 12 bases outside the gene matches. The germline V gene encodes CDR1 LNHDA and CDR2 SQIVND (reference sequence). The CDR3 consists of 15 residues. CDR3 loop: CASTTGPGQLYGYTF. The CDR3 coding sequence is TGTGCCAGTACAACCGGCCCGGGACAGCTCTATGGCTACACCTTC.

This rearrangement joins TRBV7-9 to TRBJ2-7; D is unresolved. Per the germline V gene, CDR1 is SEHNR and CDR2 is FQNEAQ (reference sequence). The length of the CDR3 is 12 residues. V was shortened by 1 base and J by 4 bases, with 5 bases between the two germline ends. The CDR3 bases are TGTGCCAGCAGCTTAGGCAGTTACGAGCAGTACGTC. Amino acid sequence: CASSLGSYEQYV.

A word on this clone: Additional DNA sequences in this sample encode the identical CDR3. The chain joins TRBV2 to TRBJ2-1, with D perhaps TRBD1 (5 bases). The germline V and J ends were trimmed by 3 bases and 7 bases, with 7 bases remaining between them. CDR3 length: 12 residues. Germline CDR1 SNHLY, CDR2 FYNNEI. For the CDR3, the DNA is TGTGCCAGCAGTGATAGGGGTAATGAGCAGTTCTTC. Amino acid sequence: CASSDRGNEQFF.